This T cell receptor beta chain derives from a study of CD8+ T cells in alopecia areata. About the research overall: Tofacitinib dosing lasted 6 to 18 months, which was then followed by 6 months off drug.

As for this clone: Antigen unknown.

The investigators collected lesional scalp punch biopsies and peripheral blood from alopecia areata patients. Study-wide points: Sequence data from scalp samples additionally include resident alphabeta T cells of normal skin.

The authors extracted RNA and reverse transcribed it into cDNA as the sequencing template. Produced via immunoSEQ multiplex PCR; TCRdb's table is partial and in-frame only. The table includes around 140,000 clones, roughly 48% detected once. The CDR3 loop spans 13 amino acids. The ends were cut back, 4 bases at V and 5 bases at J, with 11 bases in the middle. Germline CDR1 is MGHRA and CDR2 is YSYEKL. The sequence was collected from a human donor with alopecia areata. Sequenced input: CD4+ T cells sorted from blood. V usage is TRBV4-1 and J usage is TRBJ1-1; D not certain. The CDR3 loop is CASSPSRETEAFF. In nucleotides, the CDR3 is TGCGCCAGCAGCCCGAGTCGGGAGACTGAAGCTTTCTTT.